The subject of this entry is one TCR beta chain. Antigen specificity is unknown. This sample was taken from a study of T cell responses to AZD1222 COVID-19 vaccine. General observations from the study: The donors showed a predominance of white British ancestry and of females, with possible underestimation of clonal diversity.

Repertoires were generated with immunoSEQ multiplex PCR, while TCRdb's copy carries only in-frame clones and drops some. The repertoire holds about 120,000 clones, about 93% seen once, with around 5.1% in the top ten. Trimming removed 3 bases from V and 5 bases from J, with 16 bases in between. The germline V gene has CDR1 MNHEY and CDR2 SMNVEV (reference sequence). This CDR3 is 15 amino acids long. The TCR was taken from an adult who received the AZD1222 COVID-19 vaccine. The rearrangement joins TRBV27 to TRBJ2-5; D gene ambiguous. Sequenced here: peripheral blood, sampled 28 days after the second AZD1222 dose. The CDR3 nucleotides are TGTGCCAGCAGTTTCGTAGCATACGGGCAGGAGACCCAGTACTTC. Amino acids: CASSFVAYGQETQYF.